This T cell receptor beta chain was sequenced in a study of T cell clonality in common variable immunodeficiency. Only in-frame clones appear in the TCRdb table, and some are missing; sequencing was by immunoSEQ multiplex PCR. The specimen has 7,100 or so clones, none found just once. Whole-study findings and limits: Fewer deletions and N-nucleotide insertions were reportedly seen in common variable immunodeficiency TCR beta sequences. CVID patient heterogeneity limited repertoire-clinical complication correlations.

Germline CDR1 and CDR2: KGHSH and LQKENI. CDR3 length equals 13 residues. The germline V and J ends were trimmed by 2 bases and 8 bases, with 10 bases remaining between them. This clone was observed a few times. As yet, its antigen is unknown. The read ends 3 residues before the CDR3 terminus; that terminus is restored from the germline J gene. CVID subjects were 15 female and 25 to 30 male, aged roughly 9 to 70. Both groups were predominantly of Caucasian heritage. Replacement immunoglobulin had been given to every CVID subject for at least one year. This chain links TRBV18 with TRBJ2-1; D remains unclear. The receptor was isolated from a human donor with common variable immunodeficiency. The sequencing input was peripheral blood mononuclear cells. The CDR3 DNA, read in part, is TGTGCCAGCTCACCAGTCGGCGGAGATGAG. It codes for CASSPVGGDE. The entire CDR3 is CASSPVGGDEQFF.